The entry below gives a single T cell receptor beta chain sequence along with its context. Antigen: not known. The sample originates from a study of blood T cells in healthy people across ages. Points from the study as a whole: The fall in TCR beta diversity per million T cells was roughly linear with age.

Those donating, healthy Caucasian individuals from Russia, were aged about 6 to 100. The CDR3 is 15 residues long. The V gene's germline CDR1 is MNHNS and CDR2 SASEGT. The authors ran a second PCR of about 7 to 12 cycles using a sample-barcoded 5' primer and a J-beta primer mix. Each sample yielded at least 2.5 million CDR3-containing paired-end reads. TCRdb reanalysed the 5' RACE reads using MiXCR and keeps one entry per CDR3 protein. The sample yields about 1.1 million distinct CDR3 sequences, roughly two fifths seen once. The gene calls are TRBV6-1 and TRBJ2-7; D is uncertain. The J call may not be correct, given that the DNA end is closer to TRBJ2-5. The sequence was obtained from a man between 18 and 29 years old in good health. The sequencing sample was made of blood. CDR3 DNA: TGTGCCAGCAGTGACATAGGGCAGATAGGAGAGACCCAGTACTTC. Amino acid sequence: CASSDIGQIGETQYF.